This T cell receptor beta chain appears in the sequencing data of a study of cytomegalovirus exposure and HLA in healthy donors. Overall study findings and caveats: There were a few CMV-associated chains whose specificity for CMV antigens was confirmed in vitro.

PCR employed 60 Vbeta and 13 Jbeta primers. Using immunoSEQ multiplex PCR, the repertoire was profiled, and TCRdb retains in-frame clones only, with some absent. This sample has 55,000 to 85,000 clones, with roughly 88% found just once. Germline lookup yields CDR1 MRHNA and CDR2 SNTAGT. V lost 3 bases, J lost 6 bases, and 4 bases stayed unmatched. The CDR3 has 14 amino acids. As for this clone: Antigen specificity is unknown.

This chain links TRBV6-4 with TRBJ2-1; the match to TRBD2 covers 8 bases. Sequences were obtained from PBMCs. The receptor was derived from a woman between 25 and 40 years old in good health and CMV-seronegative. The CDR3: CASSEAAGGNEQFF. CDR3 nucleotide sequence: TGTGCCAGCAGTGAGGCGGCGGGAGGCAATGAGCAGTTCTTC.